Included here is one T cell receptor (beta chain) sequence, with context. Its antigen specificity is not known. Per-base quality was not reported, and no clone a single base away is much larger than it. CD8 naive samples consisted of CD45RO-negative cells that were positively selected for CCR7, yielding a CD45RA+CCR7+ population without TemRA cells. The donors were healthy, HIV-negative adults who had no recently reported acute infections or vaccinations. Every donor was a Caucasian adult residing in Nashville, Tennessee, USA. After blood collection by leukapheresis, PBMCs were isolated using Ficoll-Histopaque density gradient centrifugation and then cryopreserved in the vapor phase of liquid nitrogen. Analytical flow cytometry was used to check the purity and quantity of every magnetically sorted T cell population. Genomic DNA was isolated from each sorted fraction and quantified by UV absorbance on a Nanodrop 2000c.

These data come from a study of shared clonotypes between healthy human individuals (dated by TCRdb to about 2020). A note on the overall study: The cohort included three men and a couple of women between 18 and 49 years of age. Different laboratories and diverse techniques were used to prepare libraries and sequence TCR repertoires, to increase sequencing depth and limit assay-specific biases. Leukapheresis yielded between about 0.94 and 9.5 billion PBMCs per donor. For each donor, three plates each were used for CD4 naive and CD4 memory, two plates were used for CD8 naive, and one plate was used for CD8 memory. Blood TCR repertoires of five healthy adults were deeply sequenced to estimate repertoire size and the extent of clonotype sharing between individuals. Overall study results and their limits: Roughly 5% of naive CD4, 3.5% of naive CD8, roughly 2.5% of memory CD4, and more than 0.35% of memory CD8 clonotypes were shared across a handful of donors. Based on pairwise subsampling, the degree of clonotype sharing among donors was expected to be affected by sequencing depth. Because the study included only a small number of donors, the genetic and exposure-history diversity represented was limited. Compared with non-shared clonotypes, clonotypes shared by all four sorted-subset donors had higher generation probabilities. Naive subsets generally had larger estimated clonotype richness than memory subsets. Rarefaction of sorted-subset datasets indicated incomplete sequencing despite the large sequencing depth. Sampling was restricted to blood, and TCR repertoires in tissues likely differ from the TCR repertoires found in blood.

Using the deep immunoSEQ assay, multiplex PCR amplified TCR CDR3 regions from genomic DNA. Genomic DNA extracted from each cell subset was distributed evenly over all wells of several immunoSEQ 96-well plates, and each plate served as one replicate. For sorted subsets, 150 to 250 ng of genomic DNA, equivalent to about 30,000 T cell genomes, went into each replicate PCR. Purified libraries were measured with a Qubit 3.0 fluorometer, size-checked on a Bioanalyzer 2100, and measured again with the KAPA Library Quantification kit. Every immunoSEQ 96-well plate was sequenced on a separate single-read 150-cycle Illumina NextSeq 550 flow cell. In the original analysis: The immunoSEQ output contained only junctional sequences without quality scores, so filtering could not match that applied to full-length reads. To assign V/J genes and CDR3, sequences were annotated using PyIR, a Python wrapper for IgBLAST v1.9, with IMGT germline references. Reads were removed for weak V/J assignments (E-value above 1e-6), missing CDR3, stop codons, out-of-frame junctions, or ambiguous translated residues. V3J clonotypes were defined by identical inferred V gene, J gene, and CDR3 amino acid sequence. The percentage overlap between two repertoires was calculated by dividing the number of shared unique clonotypes by the size of the smaller repertoire. RTK rarefaction, the Chao1 estimator, and Recon v2.1 estimates of unobserved clonotypes were used to assess repertoire richness. Generation probabilities for all TCRbeta clonotypes obtained by the gDNA method from a few donors were computed using OLGA. In TCRdb, the immuneACCESS table is reduced to in-frame sequences with V and J assigned. These tables do not hold every clone; where another copy was compared, an unresolved V gene accounts for under half, and the others remain unexplained. That table supplies the V and J calls and clone size; D and trimming were determined from the DNA. The sample table shows 750,000 to 1,000,000 clones, and 80% to 95% are seen once. Less than 25% of the sample comes from the top ten.

Taken from the germline V gene, the CDR1 and CDR2 loops are SGDLS and YYNGEE. From the cysteine through the phenylalanine, the CDR3 covers 14 amino acids. The retained sequence is limited to the CDR3, 42 bases, with the frame set at the first base. The germline V and J ends show losses of 0 bases and 7 bases respectively, and no gene match explains 7 bases of the junction. The sequence came from a man aged 25 to 40 in good health. Sequenced material: naive CD8+ T cells sorted from blood. The cell subset or site label of this sample denotes: CD45RA+CCR7+. The sequence links TRBV9 to TRBJ2-7; 7 of the junction bases match TRBD1. The encoded CDR3 is CASSVEEGAREQYF. The nucleotide sequence reads as follows: TGTGCCAGCAGCGTAGAAGAGGGGGCGAGGGAGCAGTACTTC. When the CDR3 is completed using the reference TRBV9 and TRBJ2-7 genes on either side, the full variable domain is DSGVTQTPKHLITATGQRVTLRCSPRSGDLSVYWYQQSLDQGLQFLIQYYNGEERAKGNILERFSAQQFPDLHSELNLSSLELGDSALYFCASSVEEGAREQYFGPGTRLTVT.